Below, 18 T cell receptor beta chains from the same sample are listed, as sequenced in a study of blood T cell repertoires in COVID-19. Profiling relied on immunoSEQ multiplex PCR, and the TCRdb table lists in-frame clones only, not all of them. The table has 70,000 to 95,000 clones, about 91% seen once; the top ten hold roughly 8.3%. Source material: peripheral blood. The source of these receptors is a woman aged 70 to 79 with acute or convalescent COVID-19.

The V call is TRBV18, the J call TRBJ1-4; D not resolved. The CDR3 loop spans 15 amino acids. The ends were cut back, 3 bases at V and 8 bases at J, with 16 bases in the middle. Germline values: CDR1 KGHSH, CDR2 LQKENI. The CDR3 region is CASSPNDPGSEKLFF. The CDR3 nucleotides read TGTGCCAGCTCACCTAATGACCCGGGGAGCGAAAAACTGTTTTTT. Complete variable domain (other parts from reference TRBV18 and TRBJ1-4): NAGVMQNPRHLVRRRGQEARLRCSPMKGHSHVYWYRQLPEEGLKFMVYLQKENIIDESGMPKERFSAEFPKEGPSILRIQQVVRGDSAAYFCASSPNDPGSEKLFFGSGTQLSVL.

The chain recombines TRBV10-3 with TRBJ1-3, with D perhaps matching TRBD1 (6 bases). Germline V gene data show CDR1 as ENHRY and CDR2 as SYGVKD. The V and J ends lost 7 bases and 4 bases respectively, with 17 bases between them. The CDR3 loop spans 15 amino acids. The CDR3 reads CAITRDRTLGNTIYF. The CDR3 coding sequence is TGTGCCATCACCCGAGACAGGACATTAGGAAACACCATATATTTT.

V gene TRBV4-1 combines with J gene TRBJ2-1; the match to TRBD2 covers 16 bases. This CDR3 is 19 amino acids long. Germline CDR1 and CDR2: MGHRA and YSYEKL. V lost 3 bases, J lost 7 bases, and 12 bases stayed unmatched. This CDR3 reads CASSQYGTSGGAFLNEQFF. In DNA, the CDR3 is TGCGCCAGCAGCCAGTACGGGACTAGCGGGGGGGCTTTCTTAAATGAGCAGTTCTTC.

This chain joins TRBV20-1 and TRBJ2-7; 8 bases fit TRBD1. Germline V gives CDR1 DFQATT, CDR2 SNEGSKA (reference sequence). Trimming at V came to 3 bases and at J to 3 bases, leaving 4 bases not matched to a gene. This CDR3 has 13 residues. The CDR3 region is CSASLGQDYEQYF. The DNA for the CDR3 is TGCAGTGCTAGTCTGGGACAGGACTACGAGCAGTACTTC.

This clone was detected only once. This chain uses TRBV19 with TRBJ2-1; 10 bases are a match to TRBD1. There are 16 residues in the CDR3. Germline assignment: CDR1 LNHDA and CDR2 SQIVND (reference sequence). With V trimmed by 6 bases and J by 5 bases, 10 bases remained unmatched. The CDR3 loop reads CASSPGQGYGNNEQFF. CDR3 DNA sequence: TGTGCCAGTAGCCCGGGACAGGGGTATGGTAACAATGAGCAGTTCTTC. Full variable domain (missing parts from reference TRBV19 and TRBJ2-1): DGGITQSPKYLFRKEGQNVTLSCEQNLNHDAMYWYRQDPGQGLRLIYYSQIVNDFQKGDIAEGYSVSREKKESFPLTVTSAQKNPTAFYLCASSPGQGYGNNEQFFGPGTRLTVL.

The chain couples TRBV5-1 to TRBJ1-5; no reliable D call. The CDR3 loop spans 13 amino acids. V lost 5 bases, J lost 6 bases, and 12 bases lay in between. Germline V gives CDR1 SGHRS, CDR2 YFSETQ. The CDR3 is CASSHGLGQPQHF. The CDR3 DNA follows: TGCGCCAGCAGTCACGGTCTAGGTCAGCCCCAGCATTTT.

The rearrangement uses TRBV27 and TRBJ1-4; weak D call: TRBD1 (6 bases). The length of the CDR3 is 17 residues. Germline V gene sequence: CDR1 MNHEY, CDR2 SMNVEV (reference sequence). V was trimmed by 5 bases and J by 7 bases, leaving 23 bases between them. The CDR3 is CASSVNRAAYVGEKLFF. CDR3 sequence (DNA): TGTGCCAGCAGTGTAAACAGGGCGGCCTATGTCGGTGAAAAACTGTTTTTT.

The rearrangement links TRBV6-5 to TRBJ2-2, with a weak D call TRBD1 (6 bases). Germline-derived CDR1 and CDR2 are MNHEY and SVGAGI. V was trimmed by 3 bases and J by 1 base, leaving 12 bases between them. This CDR3 has 16 residues. The CDR3 reads CASSYRSRGNTGELFF. CDR3 DNA sequence: TGTGCCAGCAGTTATCGTTCCAGGGGGAACACCGGGGAGCTGTTTTTT.

This chain joins TRBV19 and TRBJ2-6, with TRBD1 identical over 10 bases. Trimming at V came to 3 bases and at J to 16 bases, leaving 12 bases not matched to a gene. Germline assignment: CDR1 LNHDA and CDR2 SQIVND (reference sequence). The length of the CDR3 is 15 residues. The CDR3: CASSIPGQGIGGLTF. The CDR3 coding sequence is TGTGCCAGTAGTATCCCGGGACAGGGGATCGGCGGGCTGACTTTC. Supplemented by reference TRBV19 and TRBJ2-6, the full variable domain reads DGGITQSPKYLFRKEGQNVTLSCEQNLNHDAMYWYRQDPGQGLRLIYYSQIVNDFQKGDIAEGYSVSREKKESFPLTVTSAQKNPTAFYLCASSIPGQGIGGLTFGAGSRLTVL.

The rearrangement uses TRBV6-5 and TRBJ2-1; D perhaps matches TRBD1 (5 bases). The CDR3 totals 14 residues. The V gene's germline CDR1 is MNHEY and CDR2 SVGAGI. Trimming cost V 6 bases and J 7 bases, with 16 bases left between them. For the CDR3, the DNA is TGTGCCAGCAGATTCGGAGTGACAGTTAATGAGCAGTTCTTC. Translated, it gives CASRFGVTVNEQFF.

V and J are TRBV19 and TRBJ1-5; 7 bases match TRBD1. The ends lost 6 bases at V and 0 bases at J; junction bases unmatched: 11. The CDR3 sequence is 17 residues long. Germline CDR1 is LNHDA and CDR2 is SQIVND (reference sequence). The CDR3 bases are TGTGCCAGTAGAACCCAGAGGACAGGCGATAGCAATCAGCCCCAGCATTTT. Translating it yields CASRTQRTGDSNQPQHF.

This clone was recorded only once. The chain uses TRBV24-1 and TRBJ2-3, with a tentative D call TRBD2 (6 bases). CDR1 KGHDR and CDR2 SFDVKD come from the germline V gene. CDR3 length: 13 residues. V was cut by 9 bases and J by 2 bases, with 11 bases left in between. The CDR3 loop is CATLDYYTDTQYF. DNA of the CDR3: TGTGCCACCTTGGACTATTACACAGATACGCAGTATTTT.

The chain recombines TRBV15 with TRBJ2-5, with D unresolved. Germline V gene lookup returns CDR1 LNHNV and CDR2 YYDKDF (reference sequence). The CDR3 runs to 13 residues. V lost 1 base and J 5 bases, leaving 8 bases between the germline ends. The CDR3 coding sequence is TGTGCCACCAGCAGAGTAGGAGCTGAGACCCAGTACTTC. Translation: CATSRVGAETQYF.

The rearrangement links TRBV12-3 or TRBV12-4 to TRBJ1-1; no definite D call. The V gene lost 6 bases and the J gene lost 7 bases, with 12 bases spanning the gap. The CDR3 length is 12 residues. CDR3 nucleotide sequence: TGTGCCAGCAGAAGAGCCCAGGATGAAGCTTTCTTT. Amino acid sequence: CASRRAQDEAFF.

The chain uses TRBV7-9 and TRBJ1-1; D not certain. CDR3 length: 12 amino acids. Looked up from germline, CDR1 is SEHNR and CDR2 is FQNEAQ (reference sequence). V lost 3 bases to trimming and J lost 2 bases, with 4 bases between them. CDR3 amino acids: CASSFLNTEAFF. CDR3 nucleotide sequence: TGTGCCAGCAGCTTTTTAAACACTGAAGCTTTCTTT.

This clone was seen a single time. The rearrangement links TRBV2 to TRBJ1-1; 8 nucleotides agree with TRBD1. V dropped 3 bases and J dropped 3; count of bases not matched to a gene: 9. In germline, CDR1 is SNHLY, CDR2 FYNNEI. This CDR3 has 16 amino acids. The CDR3, as DNA: TGTGCCAGCAGTGAGATTTCAGGGGGCCCCTACACTGAAGCTTTCTTT. This gives the protein CASSEISGGPYTEAFF.

The chain links TRBV14 to TRBJ1-3, with 7 nucleotides matching TRBD1. The CDR3 totals 16 residues. The V gene end was trimmed by 0 bases and the J gene end by 0 bases; junction bases not matched to a gene: 2. Germline V gene data show CDR1 as SGHDN and CDR2 as FVKESK. CDR3 sequence reads: CASSQERTGSGNTIYF. The CDR3 DNA is TGTGCCAGCAGCCAAGAACGGACAGGCTCTGGAAACACCATATATTTT. Looking up the rest from reference TRBV14 and TRBJ1-3 gives the full variable domain: EAGVTQFPSHSVIEKGQTVTLRCDPISGHDNLYWYRRVMGKEIKFLLHFVKESKQDESGMPNNRFLAERTGGTYSTLKVQPAELEDSGVYFCASSQERTGSGNTIYFGEGSWLTVV.

The chain combines TRBV7-3 with TRBJ2-1, with a tentative D call TRBD1 (6 bases). There are 15 residues in the CDR3. Germline values: CDR1 SGHTA, CDR2 FQGTGA. V lost 5 bases, J lost 6 bases, and 17 bases lay in between. CDR3 DNA sequence: TGTGCCAGCAGCGCATACAGGGAAGGAGGCAATGAGCAGTTCTTC. Its translation is CASSAYREGGNEQFF.